Listed here are 4 T cell receptor beta chains from one sample, sequenced in a study of cytomegalovirus exposure and HLA in healthy donors. Vbeta (60) and Jbeta (13) primers were used in the PCR. The assay was immunoSEQ multiplex PCR, and TCRdb's table has in-frame clones only and misses some. The sample carries some 120,000 clones, around 8.5% recorded once. The sample was PBMCs. Receptors originate from a man aged 35 to 55 in good health and CMV-seronegative.

J is TRBJ2-2 and V is TRBV5-1, with 8 bases fitting TRBD1. With 0 bases clipped from V and 0 bases from J, the junction kept 4 bases outside the gene matches. The CDR3 consists of 17 residues. Per the germline V gene, CDR1 is SGHRS and CDR2 is YFSETQ. CDR3 protein: CASSLAPDRANTGELFF. In DNA form, the CDR3 reads TGCGCCAGCAGCTTGGCTCCGGACAGGGCGAACACCGGGGAGCTGTTTTTT.

This clone was counted between two and nine times. The rearrangement uses TRBV15 and TRBJ2-5; 7 bases line up with TRBD2. This CDR3 has 16 residues. Germline CDR1 LNHNV, CDR2 YYDKDF (reference sequence). V lost 1 base, J lost 2 bases, and 7 bases stayed unmatched. CDR3 in amino acids: CATSRGGGPEQETQYF. The CDR3 DNA sequence: TGTGCCACCAGCAGAGGGGGGGGACCTGAGCAAGAGACCCAGTACTTC.

The rearrangement links TRBV7-2 to TRBJ1-1; D gene uncertain. This CDR3 has 13 amino acids. CDR1 SGHTA and CDR2 FQGNSA come from the germline V gene. Trimming took 4 bases from V and 0 from J, leaving 6 bases between them. CDR3 region: CASSSQMNTEAFF. In nucleotides, the CDR3 is TGTGCCAGCAGCTCGCAGATGAACACTGAAGCTTTCTTT. Full variable domain (rest looked up from reference TRBV7-2 and TRBJ1-1): GAGVSQSPSNKVTEKGKDVELRCDPISGHTALYWYRQSLGQGLEFLIYFQGNSAPDKSGLPSDRFSAERTGGSVSTLTIQRTQQEDSAVYLCASSSQMNTEAFFGQGTRLTVV.

The chain is built from TRBV19 and TRBJ1-5, with TRBD1 identical over 9 bases. Germline V gives CDR1 LNHDA, CDR2 SQIVND (reference sequence). This CDR3 is 15 amino acids long. V lost 1 base to trimming and J lost 11 bases; unmatched junction nucleotides: 9. The CDR3 nucleotides are TGTGCCAGTAGTATAGGGACAGGGGATTCATCGGCCCAGCATTTT. It is translated as CASSIGTGDSSAQHF. Filled out from reference TRBV19 and TRBJ1-5, the complete variable domain reads DGGITQSPKYLFRKEGQNVTLSCEQNLNHDAMYWYRQDPGQGLRLIYYSQIVNDFQKGDIAEGYSVSREKKESFPLTVTSAQKNPTAFYLCASSIGTGDSSAQHFGDGTRLSIL.